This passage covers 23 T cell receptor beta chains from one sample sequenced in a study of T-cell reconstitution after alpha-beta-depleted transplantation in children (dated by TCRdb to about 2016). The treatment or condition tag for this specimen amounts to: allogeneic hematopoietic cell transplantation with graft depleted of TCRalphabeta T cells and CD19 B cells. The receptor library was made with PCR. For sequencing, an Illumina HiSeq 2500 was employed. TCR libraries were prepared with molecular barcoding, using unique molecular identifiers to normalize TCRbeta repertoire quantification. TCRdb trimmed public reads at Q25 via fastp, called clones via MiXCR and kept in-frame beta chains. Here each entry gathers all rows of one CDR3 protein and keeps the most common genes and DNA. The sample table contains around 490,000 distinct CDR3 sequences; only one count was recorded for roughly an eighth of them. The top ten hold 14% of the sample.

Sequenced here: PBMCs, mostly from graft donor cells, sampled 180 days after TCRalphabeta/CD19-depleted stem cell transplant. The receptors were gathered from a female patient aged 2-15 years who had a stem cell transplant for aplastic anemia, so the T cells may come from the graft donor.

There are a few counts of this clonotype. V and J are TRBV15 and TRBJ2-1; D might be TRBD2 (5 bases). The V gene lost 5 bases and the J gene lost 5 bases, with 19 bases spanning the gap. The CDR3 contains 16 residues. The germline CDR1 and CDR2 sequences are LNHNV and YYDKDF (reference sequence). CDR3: CATSPGFTDHNNEQFF. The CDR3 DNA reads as TGTGCCACCAGCCCGGGATTTACAGACCATAACAATGAGCAGTTCTTC.

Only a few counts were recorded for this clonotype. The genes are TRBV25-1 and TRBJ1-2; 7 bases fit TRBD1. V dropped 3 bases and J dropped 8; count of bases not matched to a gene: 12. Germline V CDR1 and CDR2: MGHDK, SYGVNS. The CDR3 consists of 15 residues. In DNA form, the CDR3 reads TGTGCCAGCAGTGATGGGGGACAGCGTCTAGGGGGCTACACCTTC. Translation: CASSDGGQRLGGYTF.

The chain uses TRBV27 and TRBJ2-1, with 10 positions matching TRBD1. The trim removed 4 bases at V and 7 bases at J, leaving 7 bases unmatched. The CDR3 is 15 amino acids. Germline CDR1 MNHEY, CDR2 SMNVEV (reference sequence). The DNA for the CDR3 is TGTGCCAGCAGTTCCGGGACAGGGGTTTTTAATGAGCAGTTCTTC. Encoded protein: CASSSGTGVFNEQFF.

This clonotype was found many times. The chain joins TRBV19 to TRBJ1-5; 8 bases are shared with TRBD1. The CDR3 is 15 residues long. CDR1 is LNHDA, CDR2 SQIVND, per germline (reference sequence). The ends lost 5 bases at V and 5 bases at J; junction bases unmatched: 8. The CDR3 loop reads CASSVQGARYQPQHF. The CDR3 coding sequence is TGTGCCAGTAGTGTTCAGGGGGCGCGGTATCAGCCCCAGCATTTT.

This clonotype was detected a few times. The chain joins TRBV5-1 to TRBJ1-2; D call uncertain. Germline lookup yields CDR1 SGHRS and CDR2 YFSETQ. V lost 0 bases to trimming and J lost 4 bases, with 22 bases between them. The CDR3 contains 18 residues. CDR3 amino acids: CASSLASVPPSKPYGYTF. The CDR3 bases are TGCGCCAGCAGCTTGGCGTCTGTTCCACCGTCAAAGCCCTATGGCTACACCTTC.

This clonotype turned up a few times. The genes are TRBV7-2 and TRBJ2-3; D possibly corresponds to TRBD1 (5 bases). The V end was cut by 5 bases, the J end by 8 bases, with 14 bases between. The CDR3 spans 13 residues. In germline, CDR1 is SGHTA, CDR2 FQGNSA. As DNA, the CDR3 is TGTGCCAGCAGCCCCGGATCGCAGGGTACGCAGTATTTT. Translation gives CASSPGSQGTQYF. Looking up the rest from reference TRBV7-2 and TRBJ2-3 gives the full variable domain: GAGVSQSPSNKVTEKGKDVELRCDPISGHTALYWYRQSLGQGLEFLIYFQGNSAPDKSGLPSDRFSAERTGGSVSTLTIQRTQQEDSAVYLCASSPGSQGTQYFGPGTRLTVL.

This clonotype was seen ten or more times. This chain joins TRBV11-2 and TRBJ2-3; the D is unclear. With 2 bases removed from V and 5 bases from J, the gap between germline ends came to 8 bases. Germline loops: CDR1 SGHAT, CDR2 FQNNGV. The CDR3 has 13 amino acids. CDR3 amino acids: CASSLSGKDTQYF. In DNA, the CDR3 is TGTGCCAGCAGCTTAAGTGGGAAAGATACGCAGTATTTT.

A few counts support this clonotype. The CDR3: CASRQNSGANVLTF. CDR3 nucleotides: TGTGCCAGCCGACAGAACTCTGGGGCCAACGTCCTGACTTTC. The rearrangement joins TRBV6-2 or TRBV6-3 to TRBJ2-6; tentatively, D is TRBD1 (5 bases). From germline, CDR1 is MNHEY and CDR2 SVGEGT. The V and J ends lost 8 bases and 0 bases respectively, with 8 bases between them. This CDR3 spans 14 amino acids.

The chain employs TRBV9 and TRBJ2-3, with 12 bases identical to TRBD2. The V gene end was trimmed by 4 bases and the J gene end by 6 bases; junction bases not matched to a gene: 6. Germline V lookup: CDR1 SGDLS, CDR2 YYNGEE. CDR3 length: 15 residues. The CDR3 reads CASSKTSGSGDTQYF. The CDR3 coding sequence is TGTGCCAGCAGCAAGACTAGCGGGAGTGGGGATACGCAGTATTTT.

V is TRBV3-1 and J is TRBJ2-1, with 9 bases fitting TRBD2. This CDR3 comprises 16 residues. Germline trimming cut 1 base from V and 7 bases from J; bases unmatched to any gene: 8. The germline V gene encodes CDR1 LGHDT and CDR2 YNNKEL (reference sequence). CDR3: CASSQAAGGLSNEQFF. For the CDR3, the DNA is TGTGCCAGCAGCCAAGCCGCGGGGGGGCTAAGTAATGAGCAGTTCTTC.

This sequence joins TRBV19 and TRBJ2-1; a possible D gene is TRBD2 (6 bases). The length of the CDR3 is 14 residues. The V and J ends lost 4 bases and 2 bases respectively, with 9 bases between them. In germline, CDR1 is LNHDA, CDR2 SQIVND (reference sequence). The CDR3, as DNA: TGTGCCAGTAGTAGCGGGGCTACCTACAATGAGCAGTTCTTC. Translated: CASSSGATYNEQFF.

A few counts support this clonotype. The CDR3 DNA reads as TGTGCCACCAGTACGGCGGGGCAGGGGAACAATGAGCAGTTCTTC. It yields the protein CATSTAGQGNNEQFF. The chain is built from TRBV24-1 and TRBJ2-1; D tentatively fits TRBD1 or TRBD2 (6 bases each). The CDR3 totals 15 residues. The ends were cut back, 6 bases at V and 5 bases at J, with 16 bases in the middle. Germline assignment: CDR1 KGHDR and CDR2 SFDVKD.

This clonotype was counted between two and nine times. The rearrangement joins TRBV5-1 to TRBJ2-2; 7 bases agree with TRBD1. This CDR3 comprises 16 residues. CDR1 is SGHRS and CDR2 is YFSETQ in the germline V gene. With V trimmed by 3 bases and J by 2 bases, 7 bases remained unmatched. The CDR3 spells CASSSDRDRNTGELFF. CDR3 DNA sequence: TGCGCCAGCAGCTCAGACCGGGACAGAAACACCGGGGAGCTGTTTTTT. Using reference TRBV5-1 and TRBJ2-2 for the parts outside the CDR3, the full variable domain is KAGVTQTPRYLIKTRGQQVTLSCSPISGHRSVSWYQQTPGQGLQFLFEYFSETQRNKGNFPGRFSGRQFSNSRSEMNVSTLELGDSALYLCASSSDRDRNTGELFFGEGSRLTVL.

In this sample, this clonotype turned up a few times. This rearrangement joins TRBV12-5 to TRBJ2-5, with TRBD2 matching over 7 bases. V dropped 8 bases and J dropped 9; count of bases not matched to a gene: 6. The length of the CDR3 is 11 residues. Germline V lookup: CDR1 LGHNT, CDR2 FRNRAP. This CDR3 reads CASSGLGSQYF. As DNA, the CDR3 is TGTGCTAGTTCCGGACTAGGGTCCCAGTACTTC.

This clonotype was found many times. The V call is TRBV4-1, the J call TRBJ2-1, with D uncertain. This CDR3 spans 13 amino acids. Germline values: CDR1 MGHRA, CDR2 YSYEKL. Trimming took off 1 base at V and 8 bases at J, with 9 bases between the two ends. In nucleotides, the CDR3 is TGCGCCAGCAGCCAAGCTGGGTCGGATGAGCAGTTCTTC. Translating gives CASSQAGSDEQFF.

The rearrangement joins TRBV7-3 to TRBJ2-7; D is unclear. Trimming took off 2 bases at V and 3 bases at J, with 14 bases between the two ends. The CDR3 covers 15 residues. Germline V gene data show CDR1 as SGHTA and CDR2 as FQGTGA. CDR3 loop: CASSLGPAVYYEQYF. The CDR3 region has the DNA TGTGCCAGCAGCTTAGGGCCCGCGGTTTACTACGAGCAGTACTTC.

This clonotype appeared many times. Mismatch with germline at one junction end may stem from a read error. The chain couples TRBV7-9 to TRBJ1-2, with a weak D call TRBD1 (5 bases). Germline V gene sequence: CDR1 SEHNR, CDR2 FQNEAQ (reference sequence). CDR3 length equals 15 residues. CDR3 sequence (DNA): TGTGCCAGCAGTTTAGCCGGGACTGAAACTTATGGCTACACCTTC. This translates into CASSLAGTETYGYTF.

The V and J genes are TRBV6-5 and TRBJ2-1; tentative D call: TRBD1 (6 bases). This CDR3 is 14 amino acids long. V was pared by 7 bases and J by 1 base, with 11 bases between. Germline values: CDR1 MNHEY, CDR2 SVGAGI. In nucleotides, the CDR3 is TGTGCCAGCATAAAAACAGGGTCCTACAATGAGCAGTTCTTC. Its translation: CASIKTGSYNEQFF.

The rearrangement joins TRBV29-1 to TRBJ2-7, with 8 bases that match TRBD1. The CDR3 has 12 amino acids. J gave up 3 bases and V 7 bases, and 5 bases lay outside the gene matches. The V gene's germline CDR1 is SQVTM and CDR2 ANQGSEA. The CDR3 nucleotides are TGCAGCGCCTTGGACAGGGACTACGAGCAGTACGTC. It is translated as CSALDRDYEQYV.

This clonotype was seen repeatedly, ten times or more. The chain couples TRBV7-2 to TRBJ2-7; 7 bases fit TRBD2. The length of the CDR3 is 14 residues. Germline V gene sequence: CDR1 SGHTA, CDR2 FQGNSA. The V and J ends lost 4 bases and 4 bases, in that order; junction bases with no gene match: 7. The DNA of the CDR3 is TGTGCCAGCAGCTCAGGACTAGGTACTTACGAGCAGTACTTC. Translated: CASSSGLGTYEQYF.

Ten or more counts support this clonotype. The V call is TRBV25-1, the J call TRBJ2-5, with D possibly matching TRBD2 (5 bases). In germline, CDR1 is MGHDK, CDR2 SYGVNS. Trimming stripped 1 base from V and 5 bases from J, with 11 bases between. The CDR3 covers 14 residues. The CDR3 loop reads CASSEWRRPETQYF. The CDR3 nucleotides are TGTGCCAGCAGTGAATGGCGGAGGCCCGAGACCCAGTACTTC.

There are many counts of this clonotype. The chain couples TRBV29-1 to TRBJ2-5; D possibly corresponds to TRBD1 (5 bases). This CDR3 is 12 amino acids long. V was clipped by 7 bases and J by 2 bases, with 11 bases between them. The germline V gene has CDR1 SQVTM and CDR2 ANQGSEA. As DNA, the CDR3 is TGCAGCGCCGCTTCAGGGCAAGAGACCCAGTACTTC. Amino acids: CSAASGQETQYF.

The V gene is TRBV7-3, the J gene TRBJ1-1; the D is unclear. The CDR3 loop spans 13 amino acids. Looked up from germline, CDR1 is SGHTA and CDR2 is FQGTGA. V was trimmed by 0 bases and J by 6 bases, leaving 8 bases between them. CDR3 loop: CASSLTGGSEAFF. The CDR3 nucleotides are TGTGCCAGCAGCTTAACCGGAGGATCTGAAGCTTTCTTT.